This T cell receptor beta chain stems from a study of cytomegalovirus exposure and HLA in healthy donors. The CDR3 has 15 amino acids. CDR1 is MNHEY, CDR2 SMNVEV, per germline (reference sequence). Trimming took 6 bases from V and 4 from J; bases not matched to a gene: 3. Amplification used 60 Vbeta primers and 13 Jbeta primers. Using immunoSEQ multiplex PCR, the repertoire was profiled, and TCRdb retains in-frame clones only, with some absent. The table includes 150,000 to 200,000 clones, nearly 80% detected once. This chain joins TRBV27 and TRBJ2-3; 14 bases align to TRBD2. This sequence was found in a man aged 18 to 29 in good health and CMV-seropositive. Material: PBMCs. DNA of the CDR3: TGTGCCAGCAGGAGACTAGCGGGGGGGGCAGATACGCAGTATTTT. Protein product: CASRRLAGGADTQYF.